A single sample gave rise to the 22 T cell receptor beta chains below, sequenced in a study of blood T cell repertoires in COVID-19. Profiling relied on immunoSEQ multiplex PCR, and the TCRdb table lists in-frame clones only, not all of them. The repertoire holds about 200,000 clones, 84% seen once, with 13% in the top ten. The sample comprised peripheral blood. Every receptor here comes from a human donor in a cohort sampled during active COVID-19.

The V and J genes are TRBV15 and TRBJ2-2; possible D gene TRBD2, 7 bases. V lost 0 bases, J lost 6 bases, and 14 bases lay in between. CDR1 is LNHNV and CDR2 is YYDKDF in the germline V gene (reference sequence). CDR3 size: 16 residues. The CDR3 reads CATSRDREGVSGELFF. The CDR3 bases are TGTGCCACCAGCAGAGATAGGGAGGGGGTTTCCGGGGAGCTGTTTTTT.

The chain employs TRBV18 and TRBJ1-1; D is uncertain. V shed 3 bases and J shed 1 base, with 9 bases lying between them. This CDR3 has 14 amino acids. CDR1 is KGHSH and CDR2 is LQKENI in the germline V gene. CDR3 DNA: TGTGCCAGCTCACCCCTGCGGGAGAACACTGAAGCTTTCTTT. Its protein product is CASSPLRENTEAFF. Together with reference TRBV18 and TRBJ1-1, the CDR3 gives the full variable domain: NAGVMQNPRHLVRRRGQEARLRCSPMKGHSHVYWYRQLPEEGLKFMVYLQKENIIDESGMPKERFSAEFPKEGPSILRIQQVVRGDSAAYFCASSPLRENTEAFFGQGTRLTVV.

The chain recombines TRBV29-1 with TRBJ2-1; D ambiguous. The V end was cut by 6 bases, the J end by 4 bases, with 7 bases between. Germline-derived CDR1 and CDR2 are SQVTM and ANQGSEA. The CDR3 is 11 amino acids. CDR3 nucleotides: TGCAGCGTCGTAAAATACAATGAGCAGTTCTTC. Amino acid sequence: CSVVKYNEQFF.

This clone occurred once. The chain links TRBV10-2 to TRBJ2-1; TRBD2 matches at 7 bases. V was clipped by 3 bases and J by 3 bases; unmatched bases: 5. The germline gives CDR1 WSHSY, CDR2 SAAADI. CDR3 size: 15 residues. The CDR3 protein is CASSEGAGFYNEQFF. CDR3 bases: TGCGCCAGCAGTGAAGGAGCGGGATTCTACAATGAGCAGTTCTTC.

The J gene is TRBJ2-4, the V gene TRBV19, with 10 bases aligning to TRBD1. The junction had 2 bases not matched to a gene; V was cut back by 3 bases and J by 6 bases. This CDR3 is built from 14 residues. Germline CDR1 is LNHDA and CDR2 is SQIVND (reference sequence). The CDR3 coding sequence is TGTGCCAGTAGTATGCGACAGGGGGCAAACATTCAGTACTTC. Its translation is CASSMRQGANIQYF.

The chain has TRBV6-2 or TRBV6-3 and TRBJ1-4, with D possibly matching TRBD1 (6 bases). This CDR3 contains 19 residues. Germline V gene data show CDR1 as MNHEY and CDR2 as SVGEGT. The V and J ends lost 0 bases and 0 bases respectively, with 17 bases between them. The DNA for the CDR3 is TGTGCCAGCAGTTACTCGATGAGGGACAACGATGCAACTAATGAAAAACTGTTTTTT. Translated: CASSYSMRDNDATNEKLFF.

The V and J genes are TRBV3-1 (or the pseudogene TRBV3-2) and TRBJ2-2; D possibly corresponds to TRBD1 (6 bases). Germline V lookup: CDR1 LGHDT, CDR2 YNNKEL (reference sequence). V was trimmed by 1 base and J by 4 bases, leaving 22 bases between them. The CDR3 totals 19 residues. As DNA, the CDR3 is TGTGCCAGCAGCCAAGTGGCCTCTTCAGGGGAGTGGAGCACCGGGGAGCTGTTTTTT. This encodes CASSQVASSGEWSTGELFF.

The genes are TRBV12-5 and TRBJ2-7; 10 positions agree with TRBD2. Germline CDR1 LGHNT, CDR2 FRNRAP. The ends lost 0 bases at V and 3 bases at J; junction bases unmatched: 11. This CDR3 is 18 amino acids long. CDR3: CASGLVPLGTSELYEQYF. CDR3 DNA: TGTGCTAGTGGTTTGGTACCCCTGGGGACTAGCGAACTCTACGAGCAGTACTTC.

The V call is TRBV5-4, the J call TRBJ2-7; maybe TRBD1 (6 bases). Germline CDR1 and CDR2: SGHNT and YYREEE (reference sequence). The CDR3 length is 15 residues. With 4 bases removed from V and 2 bases from J, the gap between germline ends came to 16 bases. CDR3 nucleotide sequence: TGTGCCAGCAGCCAACAGGGCCTAGGACCCTACGAGCAGTACTTC. This translates into CASSQQGLGPYEQYF.

The V gene is TRBV29-1, the J gene TRBJ1-4; the D is unclear. With 2 bases removed from V and 8 bases from J, the gap between germline ends came to 12 bases. The CDR3 has 13 amino acids. Germline CDR1 and CDR2: SQVTM and ANQGSEA. The CDR3 nucleotides read TGCAGCGTTGAATCGGGAGCCTCCGAAAAACTGTTTTTT. It is translated as CSVESGASEKLFF. Looking up the rest from reference TRBV29-1 and TRBJ1-4 gives the full variable domain: SAVISQKPSRDICQRGTSLTIQCQVDSQVTMMFWYRQQPGQSLTLIATANQGSEATYESGFVIDKFPISRPNLTFSTLTVSNMSPEDSSIYLCSVESGASEKLFFGSGTQLSVL.

V gene TRBV5-1 combines with J gene TRBJ2-7, with TRBD2 matching over 11 bases. Germline V lookup: CDR1 SGHRS, CDR2 YFSETQ. The V and J ends lost 0 bases and 4 bases, in that order; junction bases with no gene match: 3. CDR3 length: 15 amino acids. The CDR3 DNA sequence: TGCGCCAGCAGCTTGGCTCTAGCGGGAGGTTACGAGCAGTACTTC. Translating gives CASSLALAGGYEQYF.

J is TRBJ2-7 and V is TRBV6-1; D may be TRBD1 (5 bases). CDR3 size: 15 residues. Between the trimmed V and J ends, which lost 1 base and 2 bases, there was a span of 12 bases. CDR1 and CDR2 from the germline V gene are MNHNS and SASEGT. Here the CDR3 DNA reads TGTGCCAGCAGTGAAGAGGGGCTGGGCGCCTACGAGCAGTACTTC. Its protein is CASSEEGLGAYEQYF.

In its sample, this clone was seen a few times. The rearrangement joins TRBV28 to TRBJ2-7; D might be TRBD2 (6 bases). This CDR3 contains 12 residues. V lost 6 bases, J lost 9 bases, and 15 bases lay in between. CDR1 and CDR2 (germline): MDHEN, SYDVKM. The CDR3 DNA is TGTGCCAGCAGACCACCGCGGGGAGGGCAGTACTTC. This sequence encodes CASRPPRGGQYF.

This clone was seen more than once but under ten times. The genes are TRBV6-5 and TRBJ1-4, with D hard to call. The CDR3 contains 14 residues. Germline CDR1 is MNHEY and CDR2 is SVGAGI. V lost 2 bases and J lost 4, with 8 bases in between. CDR3 DNA sequence: TGTGCCAGCAGTTACAGGCGGCTTAATGAAAAACTGTTTTTT. Translation: CASSYRRLNEKLFF.

V gene TRBV4-2 combines with J gene TRBJ2-1; 7 nucleotides agree with TRBD2. Germline values: CDR1 LGHNA, CDR2 YNFKEQ. The junction had 5 bases not matched to a gene; V was cut back by 3 bases and J by 3 bases. CDR3 length: 15 residues. The CDR3 DNA reads as TGTGCCAGCAGCCAGTCCGGGACTAACTACAATGAGCAGTTCTTC. This translates into CASSQSGTNYNEQFF.

The chain uses TRBV15 and TRBJ2-5, with D perhaps matching TRBD1 (5 bases). V was trimmed by 5 bases and J by 1 base, leaving 11 bases between them. Germline-derived CDR1 and CDR2 are LNHNV and YYDKDF (reference sequence). The CDR3 extends over 14 amino acids. The CDR3 is CATSRETVQETQYF. The CDR3 DNA reads as TGTGCCACCAGCCGCGAGACAGTCCAAGAGACCCAGTACTTC. The full variable domain, in which reference TRBV15 and TRBJ2-5 provide the parts outside the CDR3, is DAMVIQNPRYQVTQFGKPVTLSCSQTLNHNVMYWYQQKSSQAPKLLFHYYDKDFNNEADTPDNFQSRRPNTSFCFLDIRSPGLGDTAMYLCATSRETVQETQYFGPGTRLLVL.

The chain uses TRBV9 and TRBJ2-1, with 8 nucleotides matching TRBD2. Germline V gene data show CDR1 as SGDLS and CDR2 as YYNGEE. With 0 bases clipped from V and 5 bases from J, the junction kept 4 bases outside the gene matches. The CDR3 covers 15 residues. Here the CDR3 reads CASSVASGSHNEQFF. DNA of the CDR3: TGTGCCAGCAGCGTAGCCAGCGGGAGCCACAATGAGCAGTTCTTC.

The chain is built from TRBV3-1 (or the pseudogene TRBV3-2) and TRBJ2-7; weak D call: TRBD2 (6 bases). Trimming left V 1 base short and J 4 bases short, with 8 bases between. Germline assignment: CDR1 LGHDT and CDR2 YNNKEL (reference sequence). There are 13 residues in the CDR3. The CDR3 DNA sequence: TGTGCCAGCAGCCAAGTAGGGAGGTACGAGCAGTACTTC. It yields the protein CASSQVGRYEQYF.

This sequence joins TRBV6-6 and TRBJ2-1; 7 nucleotides match TRBD2. This CDR3 spans 13 amino acids. The ends lost 6 bases at V and 10 bases at J; junction bases unmatched: 9. The germline CDR1 and CDR2 sequences are MNHNY and SVGAGI (reference sequence). CDR3 in amino acids: CASRHTGGEEQFF. The CDR3 DNA reads as TGTGCCAGCAGACATACTGGGGGGGAGGAGCAGTTCTTC.

The chain employs TRBV12-3 or TRBV12-4 and TRBJ2-7; 7 bases map to TRBD1. The CDR3 sequence is 13 residues long. J lost 3 bases, V lost 6 bases, and 5 bases had no gene match. DNA of the CDR3: TGTGCCAGCAGCCCCTGGACAGGCTACGAGCAGTACTTC. It yields the protein CASSPWTGYEQYF.

The chain carries TRBV5-5 and TRBJ1-2; D is perhaps TRBD1 (5 bases). The CDR3 runs to 15 residues. Germline CDR1 and CDR2: SGHKS and YYEKEE (reference sequence). With 3 bases removed from V and 2 bases from J, the gap between germline ends came to 14 bases. The DNA of the CDR3 is TGTGCCAGCAGCTGGCTAGGGGCCCAAAACTATGGCTACACCTTC. Translating gives CASSWLGAQNYGYTF.

The DNA for the CDR3 is TGTGCCAGCAGCCGCGGACTGACCCGCGAAGAGACCCAGTACTTC. The encoded protein is CASSRGLTREETQYF. The chain carries TRBV7-8 and TRBJ2-5; weak D call: TRBD2 (5 bases). Trimming left V 5 bases short and J 3 bases short, with 16 bases between. This CDR3 comprises 15 residues. Germline CDR1 SGHVS, CDR2 FQNEAQ.